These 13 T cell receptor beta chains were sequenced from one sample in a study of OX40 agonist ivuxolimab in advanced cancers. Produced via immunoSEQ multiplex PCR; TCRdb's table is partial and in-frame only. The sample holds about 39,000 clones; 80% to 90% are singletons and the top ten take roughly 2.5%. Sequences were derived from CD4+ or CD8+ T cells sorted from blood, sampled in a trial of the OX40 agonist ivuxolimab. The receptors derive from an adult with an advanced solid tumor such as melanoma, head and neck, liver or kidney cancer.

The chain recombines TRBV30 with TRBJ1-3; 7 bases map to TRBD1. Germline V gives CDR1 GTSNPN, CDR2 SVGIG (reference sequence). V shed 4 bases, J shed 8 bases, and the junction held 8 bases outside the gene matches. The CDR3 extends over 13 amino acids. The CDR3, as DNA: TGTGCCTGGAACAGGGGCGCGTTAGACACCATATATTTT. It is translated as CAWNRGALDTIYF. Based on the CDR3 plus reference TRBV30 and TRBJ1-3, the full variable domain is SQTIHQWPATLVQPVGSPLSLECTVEGTSNPNLYWYRQAAGRGLQLLFYSVGIGQISSEVPQNLSASRPQDRQFILSSKKLLLSDSGFYLCAWNRGALDTIYFGEGSWLTVV.

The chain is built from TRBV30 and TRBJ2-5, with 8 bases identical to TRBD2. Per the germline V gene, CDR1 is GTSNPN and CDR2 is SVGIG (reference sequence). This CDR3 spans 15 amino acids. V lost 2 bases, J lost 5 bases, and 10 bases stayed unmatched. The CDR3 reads CAWSTLGGAKETQYF. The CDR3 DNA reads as TGTGCCTGGAGTACCCTCGGGGGGGCAAAGGAGACCCAGTACTTC. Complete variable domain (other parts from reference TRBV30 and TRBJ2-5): SQTIHQWPATLVQPVGSPLSLECTVEGTSNPNLYWYRQAAGRGLQLLFYSVGIGQISSEVPQNLSASRPQDRQFILSSKKLLLSDSGFYLCAWSTLGGAKETQYFGPGTRLLVL.

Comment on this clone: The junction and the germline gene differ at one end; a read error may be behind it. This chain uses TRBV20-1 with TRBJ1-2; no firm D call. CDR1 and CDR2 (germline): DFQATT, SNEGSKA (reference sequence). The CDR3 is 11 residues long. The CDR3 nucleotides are TGCAGTGCCAGAGGTGGCTTCGGCTACACCTTC. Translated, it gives CSARGGFGYTF.

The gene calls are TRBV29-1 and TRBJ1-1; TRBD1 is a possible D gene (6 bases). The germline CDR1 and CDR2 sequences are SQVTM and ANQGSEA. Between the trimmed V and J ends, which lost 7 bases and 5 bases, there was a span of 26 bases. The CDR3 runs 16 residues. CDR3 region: CSDQGGGRWLGTEAFF. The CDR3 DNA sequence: TGCAGCGACCAAGGTGGGGGGCGATGGTTGGGGACTGAAGCTTTCTTT. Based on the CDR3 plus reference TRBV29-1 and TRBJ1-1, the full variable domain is SAVISQKPSRDICQRGTSLTIQCQVDSQVTMMFWYRQQPGQSLTLIATANQGSEATYESGFVIDKFPISRPNLTFSTLTVSNMSPEDSSIYLCSDQGGGRWLGTEAFFGQGTRLTVV.

The CDR3 nucleotides are TGTGCCAGCAGTTTTACCGGGACTCTCTCCTACGAGCAGTACTTC. Amino acid sequence: CASSFTGTLSYEQYF. The chain couples TRBV2 to TRBJ2-7, with D perhaps TRBD2 (6 bases). V was shortened by 5 bases and J by 0 bases, with 14 bases between the two germline ends. This CDR3 has 15 amino acids. CDR1 SNHLY and CDR2 FYNNEI come from the germline V gene.

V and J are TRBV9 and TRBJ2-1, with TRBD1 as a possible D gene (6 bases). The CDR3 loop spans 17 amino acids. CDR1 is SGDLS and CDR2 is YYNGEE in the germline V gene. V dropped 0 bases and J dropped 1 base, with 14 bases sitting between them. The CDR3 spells CASSVAPWGLSYNEQFF. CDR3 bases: TGTGCCAGCAGCGTAGCCCCATGGGGGCTTTCCTACAATGAGCAGTTCTTC.

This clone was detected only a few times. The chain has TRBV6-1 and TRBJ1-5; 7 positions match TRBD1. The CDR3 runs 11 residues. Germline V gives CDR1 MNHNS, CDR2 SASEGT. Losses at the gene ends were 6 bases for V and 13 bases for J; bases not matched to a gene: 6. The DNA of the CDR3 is TGTGCCAGCAGCCGGGGACAGTCTCAGCATTTT. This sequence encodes CASSRGQSQHF.

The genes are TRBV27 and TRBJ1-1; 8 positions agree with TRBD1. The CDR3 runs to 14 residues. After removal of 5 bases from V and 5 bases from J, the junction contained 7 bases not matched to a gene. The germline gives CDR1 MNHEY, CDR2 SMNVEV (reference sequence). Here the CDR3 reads CASSMYRGNTEAFF. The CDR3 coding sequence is TGTGCCAGCAGTATGTACAGGGGGAATACTGAAGCTTTCTTT.

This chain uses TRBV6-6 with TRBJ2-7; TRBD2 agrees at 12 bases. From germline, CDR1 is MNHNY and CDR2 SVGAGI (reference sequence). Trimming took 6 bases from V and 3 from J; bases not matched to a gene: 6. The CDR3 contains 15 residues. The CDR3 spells CASSLGLAGNYEQYF. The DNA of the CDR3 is TGTGCCAGCAGCCTCGGACTAGCGGGGAACTACGAGCAGTACTTC.

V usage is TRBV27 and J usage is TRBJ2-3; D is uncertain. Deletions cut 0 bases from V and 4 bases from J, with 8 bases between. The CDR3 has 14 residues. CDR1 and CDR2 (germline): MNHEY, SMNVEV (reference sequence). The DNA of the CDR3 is TGTGCCAGCAGTTTATCAGTCAACGCAGATACGCAGTATTTT. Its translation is CASSLSVNADTQYF.

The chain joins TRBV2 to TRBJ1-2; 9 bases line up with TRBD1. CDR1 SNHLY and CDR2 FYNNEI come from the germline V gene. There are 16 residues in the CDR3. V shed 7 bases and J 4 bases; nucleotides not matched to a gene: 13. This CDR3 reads CASTLEGQGTGYGYTF. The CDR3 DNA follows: TGTGCCAGCACCTTGGAGGGACAGGGAACGGGCTATGGCTACACCTTC. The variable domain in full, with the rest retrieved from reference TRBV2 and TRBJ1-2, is EPEVTQTPSHQVTQMGQEVILRCVPISNHLYFYWYRQILGQKVEFLVSFYNNEISEKSEIFDDQFSVERPDGSNFTLKIRSTKLEDSAMYFCASTLEGQGTGYGYTFGSGTRLTVV.

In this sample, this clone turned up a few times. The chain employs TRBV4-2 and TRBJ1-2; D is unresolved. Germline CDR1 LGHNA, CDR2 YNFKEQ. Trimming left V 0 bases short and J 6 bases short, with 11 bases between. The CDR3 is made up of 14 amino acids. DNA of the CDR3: TGTGCCAGCAGCCAAGACCTCTGGGCGGATGGCTACACCTTC. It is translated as CASSQDLWADGYTF.

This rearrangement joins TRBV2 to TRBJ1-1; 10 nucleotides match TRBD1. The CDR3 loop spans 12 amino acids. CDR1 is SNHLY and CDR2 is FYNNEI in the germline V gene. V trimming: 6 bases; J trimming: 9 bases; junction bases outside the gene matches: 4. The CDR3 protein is CASRGDRGQAFF. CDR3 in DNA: TGTGCCAGCAGGGGTGACAGGGGGCAAGCTTTCTTT.